This TCR beta chain was obtained from a study of cytomegalovirus exposure and HLA in healthy donors. Data came from immunoSEQ multiplex PCR; TCRdb stores just in-frame clones and leaves some out. The table lists 100,000 to 150,000 clones, roughly 87% of them singletons. The CDR3 spans 13 residues. In germline, CDR1 is SGHRS, CDR2 YFSETQ. Between the trimmed V and J ends, which lost 4 bases and 4 bases, there was a span of 11 bases. Overall study results and limits: The classifier, whose performance was assessed in both the original and validation cohorts, reportedly diagnosed cytomegalovirus status with high specificity and sensitivity.

Note on this clone: Its antigen is not identified.

The rearrangement uses TRBV5-1 and TRBJ1-1, with D possibly being TRBD1 (6 bases). Input material: PBMCs. The receptor was derived from a woman between 18 and 29 years old in good health and CMV-seronegative. The CDR3 DNA sequence: TGCGCCAGCAGCCCACAGGGACCCACTGAAGCTTTCTTT. This translates into CASSPQGPTEAFF.